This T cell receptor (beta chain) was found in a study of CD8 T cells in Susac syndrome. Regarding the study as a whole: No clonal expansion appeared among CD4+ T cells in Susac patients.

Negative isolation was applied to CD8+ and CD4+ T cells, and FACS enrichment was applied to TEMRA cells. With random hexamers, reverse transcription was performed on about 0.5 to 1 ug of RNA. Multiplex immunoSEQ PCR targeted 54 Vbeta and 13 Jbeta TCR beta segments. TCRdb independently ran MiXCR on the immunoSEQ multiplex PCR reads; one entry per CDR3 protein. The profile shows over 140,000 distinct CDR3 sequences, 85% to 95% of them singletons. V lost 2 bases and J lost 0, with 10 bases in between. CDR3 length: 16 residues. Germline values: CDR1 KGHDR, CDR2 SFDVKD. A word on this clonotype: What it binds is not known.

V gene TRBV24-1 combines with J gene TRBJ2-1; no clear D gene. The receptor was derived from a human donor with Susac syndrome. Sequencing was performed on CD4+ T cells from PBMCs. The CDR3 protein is CATSDSRRSSYNEQFF. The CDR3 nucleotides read TGTGCCACCAGTGATTCCCGCAGGAGCTCCTACAATGAGCAGTTCTTC.